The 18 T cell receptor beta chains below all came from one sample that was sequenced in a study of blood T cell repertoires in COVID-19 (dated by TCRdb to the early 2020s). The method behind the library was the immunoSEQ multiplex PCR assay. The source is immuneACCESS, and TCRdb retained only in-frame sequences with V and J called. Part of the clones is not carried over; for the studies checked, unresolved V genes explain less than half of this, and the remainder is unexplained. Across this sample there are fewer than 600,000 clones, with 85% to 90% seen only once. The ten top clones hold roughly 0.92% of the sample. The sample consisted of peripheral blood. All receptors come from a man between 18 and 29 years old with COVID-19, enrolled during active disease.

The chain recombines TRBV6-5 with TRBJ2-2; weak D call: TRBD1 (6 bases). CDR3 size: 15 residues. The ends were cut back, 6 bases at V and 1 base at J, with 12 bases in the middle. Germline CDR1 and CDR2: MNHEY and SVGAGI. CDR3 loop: CASRYRDMNTGELFF. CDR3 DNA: TGTGCCAGCAGATACCGGGACATGAACACCGGGGAGCTGTTTTTT.

CDR3 in DNA: TGTGCCAGCAGCCCGGGGGGGGACGCCAAAAACATTCAGTACTTC. This encodes CASSPGGDAKNIQYF. V usage is TRBV5-4 and J usage is TRBJ2-4; 8 bases line up with TRBD2. The J segment lost 1 base and the V segment lost 4 bases, leaving 4 bases of the junction unmatched. The CDR3 loop spans 15 amino acids. CDR1 is SGHNT, CDR2 YYREEE, per germline (reference sequence).

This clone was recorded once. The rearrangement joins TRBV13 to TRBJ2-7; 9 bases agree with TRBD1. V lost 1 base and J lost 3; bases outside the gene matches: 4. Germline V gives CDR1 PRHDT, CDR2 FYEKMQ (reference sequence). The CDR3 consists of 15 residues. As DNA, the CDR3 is TGTGCCAGCAGCTTAGTGGGACAGGGTTACTACGAGCAGTACTTC. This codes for CASSLVGQGYYEQYF.

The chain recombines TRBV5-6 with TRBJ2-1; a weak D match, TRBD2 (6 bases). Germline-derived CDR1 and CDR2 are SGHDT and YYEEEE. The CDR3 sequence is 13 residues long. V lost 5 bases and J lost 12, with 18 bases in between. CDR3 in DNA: TGTGCCAGCAGACGGGAGAAGGGTTGGTCGCAGTTCTTC. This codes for CASRREKGWSQFF.

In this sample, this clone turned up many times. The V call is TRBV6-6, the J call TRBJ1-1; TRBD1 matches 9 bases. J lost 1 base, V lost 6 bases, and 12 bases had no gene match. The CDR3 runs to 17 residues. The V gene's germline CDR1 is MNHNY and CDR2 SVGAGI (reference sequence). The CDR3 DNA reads TGTGCCAGCAGCCGAGCCGGGACAGGGCGCGGGAACACTGAAGCTTTCTTT. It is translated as CASSRAGTGRGNTEAFF.

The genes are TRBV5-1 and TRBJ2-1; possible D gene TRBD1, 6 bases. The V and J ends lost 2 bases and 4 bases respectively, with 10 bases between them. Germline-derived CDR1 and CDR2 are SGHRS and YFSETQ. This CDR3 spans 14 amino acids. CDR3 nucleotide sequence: TGCGCCAGCAGCTTCCAGGGGTCATACAATGAGCAGTTCTTC. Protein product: CASSFQGSYNEQFF.

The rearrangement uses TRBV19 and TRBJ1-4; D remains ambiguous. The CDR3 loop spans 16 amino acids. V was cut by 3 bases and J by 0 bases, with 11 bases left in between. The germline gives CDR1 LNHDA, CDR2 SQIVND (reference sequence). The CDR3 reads CASSILGPTTNEKLFF. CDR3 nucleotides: TGTGCCAGTAGTATCCTGGGCCCAACAACTAATGAAAAACTGTTTTTT.

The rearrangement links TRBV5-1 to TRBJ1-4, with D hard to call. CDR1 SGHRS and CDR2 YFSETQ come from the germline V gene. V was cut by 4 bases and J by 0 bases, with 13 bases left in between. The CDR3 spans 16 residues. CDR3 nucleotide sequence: TGCGCCAGCAGCCCTGGGCCTCCCCCAACTAATGAAAAACTGTTTTTT. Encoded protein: CASSPGPPPTNEKLFF.

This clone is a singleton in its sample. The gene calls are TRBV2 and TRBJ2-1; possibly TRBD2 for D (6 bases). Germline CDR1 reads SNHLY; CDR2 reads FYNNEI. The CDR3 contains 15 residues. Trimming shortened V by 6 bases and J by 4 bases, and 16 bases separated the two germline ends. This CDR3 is CASSSGVADYNEQFF. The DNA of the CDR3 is TGTGCCAGCAGCTCTGGAGTAGCGGATTACAATGAGCAGTTCTTC.

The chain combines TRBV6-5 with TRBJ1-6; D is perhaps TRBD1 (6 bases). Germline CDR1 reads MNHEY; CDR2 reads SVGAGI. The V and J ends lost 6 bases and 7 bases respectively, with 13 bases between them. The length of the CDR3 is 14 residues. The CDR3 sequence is CASSPGTYNSPLHF. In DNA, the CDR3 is TGTGCCAGCAGCCCCGGGACATACAATTCACCCCTCCACTTT.

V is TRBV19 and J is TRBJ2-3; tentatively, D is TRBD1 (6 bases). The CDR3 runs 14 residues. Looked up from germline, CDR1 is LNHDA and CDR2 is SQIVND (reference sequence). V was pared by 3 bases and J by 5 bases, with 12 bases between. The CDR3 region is CASSMNREGDTQYF. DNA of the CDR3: TGTGCCAGTAGTATGAACAGGGAAGGAGATACGCAGTATTTT.

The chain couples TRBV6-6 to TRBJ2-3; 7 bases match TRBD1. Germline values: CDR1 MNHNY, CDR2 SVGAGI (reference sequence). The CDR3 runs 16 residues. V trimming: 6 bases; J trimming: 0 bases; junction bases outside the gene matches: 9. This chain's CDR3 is CASSRRQGGSTDTQYF. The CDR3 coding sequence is TGTGCCAGCAGCCGCCGACAAGGGGGCAGCACAGATACGCAGTATTTT.

DNA for the CDR3: TGTGCCAGCAGTTATTCCGGGACAAAGGGTGGCTACACCTTC. Protein sequence: CASSYSGTKGGYTF. This chain uses TRBV6-5 with TRBJ1-2, with D possibly being TRBD1 (6 bases). The CDR3 runs 14 residues. Germline CDR1 and CDR2: MNHEY and SVGAGI. Trimming took 3 bases from V and 7 from J, leaving 15 bases between them.

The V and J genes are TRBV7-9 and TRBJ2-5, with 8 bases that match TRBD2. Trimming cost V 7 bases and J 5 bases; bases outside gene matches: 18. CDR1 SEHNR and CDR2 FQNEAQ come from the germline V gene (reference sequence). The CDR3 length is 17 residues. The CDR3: CASNYPPAGLGGETQYF. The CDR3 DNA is TGTGCCAGCAACTATCCGCCCGCGGGACTAGGGGGGGAGACCCAGTACTTC.

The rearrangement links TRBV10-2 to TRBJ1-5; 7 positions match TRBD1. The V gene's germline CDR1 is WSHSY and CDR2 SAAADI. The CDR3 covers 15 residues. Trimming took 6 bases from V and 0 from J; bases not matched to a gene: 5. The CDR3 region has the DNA TGCGCCAGCAGGATGGACAGGAATAGCAATCAGCCCCAGCATTTT. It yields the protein CASRMDRNSNQPQHF.

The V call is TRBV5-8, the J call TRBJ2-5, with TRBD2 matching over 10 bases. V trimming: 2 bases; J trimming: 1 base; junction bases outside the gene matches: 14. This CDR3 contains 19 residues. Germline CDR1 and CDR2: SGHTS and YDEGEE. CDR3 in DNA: TGTGCCAGCAGCTTACGGGGACTAGCGACACGGAGCTCCCAAGAGACCCAGTACTTC. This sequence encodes CASSLRGLATRSSQETQYF.

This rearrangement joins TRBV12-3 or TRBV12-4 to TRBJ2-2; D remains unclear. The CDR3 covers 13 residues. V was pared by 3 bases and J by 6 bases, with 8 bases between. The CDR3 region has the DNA TGTGCCAGCAGTTTCCTTCTAGCCGGGGAGCTGTTTTTT. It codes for CASSFLLAGELFF.

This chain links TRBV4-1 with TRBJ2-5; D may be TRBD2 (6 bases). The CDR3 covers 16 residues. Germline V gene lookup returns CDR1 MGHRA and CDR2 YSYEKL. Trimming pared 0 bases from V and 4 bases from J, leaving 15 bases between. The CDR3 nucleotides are TGCGCCAGCAGCCAAGAAGGCGGGATACTAGGAGAGACCCAGTACTTC. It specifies CASSQEGGILGETQYF.